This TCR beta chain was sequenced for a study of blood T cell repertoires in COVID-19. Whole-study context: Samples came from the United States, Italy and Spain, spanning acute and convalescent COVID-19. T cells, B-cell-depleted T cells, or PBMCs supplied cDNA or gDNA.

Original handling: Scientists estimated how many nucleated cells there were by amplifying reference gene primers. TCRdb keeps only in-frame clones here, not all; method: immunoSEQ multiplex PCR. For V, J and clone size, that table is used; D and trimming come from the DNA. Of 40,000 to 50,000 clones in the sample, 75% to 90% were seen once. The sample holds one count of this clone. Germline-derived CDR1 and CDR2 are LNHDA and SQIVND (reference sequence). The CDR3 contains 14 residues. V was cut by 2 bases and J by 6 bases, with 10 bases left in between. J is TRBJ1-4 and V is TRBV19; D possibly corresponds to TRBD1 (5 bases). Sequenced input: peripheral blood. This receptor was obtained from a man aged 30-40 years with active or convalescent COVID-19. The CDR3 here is CASSIKGRDEKLFF. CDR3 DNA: TGTGCCAGTAGTATAAAGGGGAGGGATGAAAAACTGTTTTTT.